The TCR beta chain under discussion was sequenced for a study of regulatory T cells in long-lasting Graves disease. Study-level findings and limits: Among persistent patients, a larger number of public clonotypes were shared (about 2,700) than among newly diagnosed patients (966). TCR diversity in persistent Graves' patients was below that of newly diagnosed ones.

This clonotype was seen more than once but under ten times. Antigen: not known. Time point specified: persistent/refractory GD, antithyroid drugs over 5 years with positive TRAb. RNA from PBMCs was the source of the TCR library. Graves' disease diagnoses used American Thyroid Association guidelines. Both iRepertoire HTBI primers and Arm-PCR of CDR3 regions were used to build the TCR beta libraries. TCRdb re-called the multiplex PCR reads with MiXCR, one entry per CDR3 protein. The table lists about 300,000 distinct CDR3 sequences, roughly a fifth of them singletons. Germline assignment: CDR1 SEHNR and CDR2 FQNEAQ (reference sequence). Trimming stripped 6 bases from V and 3 bases from J, with 11 bases between. The CDR3 has 14 residues.

Specimen: peripheral blood mononuclear cells (PBMCs), collected when the disease was refractory, from a patient treated with antithyroid drugs. The chain joins TRBV7-9 to TRBJ2-2; D may match TRBD1 or TRBD2 (5 bases each). The sequence was collected from a female donor with Graves disease. CDR3 DNA sequence: TGTGCCAGCAGGTCGCGAGGGGACACCGGGGAGCTGTTTTTT. It encodes CASRSRGDTGELFF.